This T cell receptor beta chain stems from a study of beta chain features in type 1 diabetes. V lost 7 bases, J lost 9 bases, and 21 bases lay in between. The CDR3 runs 14 residues. In germline, CDR1 is WSHSY, CDR2 SAAADI. In its sample, this clone was seen a few times. The antigen is not known. Reverse transcription of all isolated RNA meant that expressed TCRB transcripts were sequenced. Produced via immunoSEQ multiplex PCR; TCRdb's table is partial and in-frame only. The table includes 640,000 or so clones, 11% to 15% detected once. Study-wide points: A moderate, significant TCRB CDR3 shortening appeared in type 1 diabetes across four CD4+ subsets.

This TCR was recovered from a young man with type 1 diabetes. The rearrangement joins TRBV10-2 to TRBJ1-2; D unresolved. Sample: naive CD4+ T cells from blood. CDR3 residues: CASMRGRFGGRYTF. CDR3 in DNA: TGCGCCAGCATGAGAGGAAGGTTCGGAGGGCGCTACACCTTC.